The rows below give T cell receptor beta chains drawn from one sample of a study of CD8+ T cells in alopecia areata. Sequencing was performed with immunoSEQ multiplex PCR; in TCRdb, only in-frame clones are kept and a portion is missing. Of 160,000 or so clones listed, about 50% are singletons. Material: CD8+ T cells sorted from blood, obtained at week 0. The receptors come from a human donor with alopecia areata. Both conserved end residues are part of each CDR3. A D gene is named only where the DNA matches it firmly. Clone size is not always given. Where it is, it says once, few, many or a class for expanded clones.

J gene: TRBJ1-2
clone size: few
D gene: TRBD1
V gene: TRBV4-3
CDR3 DNA: TGCGCCAGCAGCCAAGACCGGACAGGGATGGGTAATGGCTACACCTTC
CDR3 protein: CASSQDRTGMGNGYTF

J gene: TRBJ1-1
clone size: few
D gene: TRBD1
V gene: TRBV7-9
CDR3 DNA: TGTGCCAGCAGCAACCTGGGACAGGGGGACACTGAAGCTTTCTTT
CDR3 protein: CASSNLGQGDTEAFF

J gene: TRBJ1-1
clone size: NA
D gene: NA
V gene: TRBV19
CDR3 DNA: TGTGCCAGTAGTATTTCGGTGAACACTGAAGCTTTCTTT
CDR3 protein: CASSISVNTEAFF

J gene: TRBJ2-3
clone size: few
D gene: TRBD2
V gene: TRBV29-1
CDR3 DNA: TGCAGCGTTGAATGGCTAGCGGGGACCACAGATACGCAGTATTTT
CDR3 protein: CSVEWLAGTTDTQYF

J gene: TRBJ2-1
clone size: NA
D gene: TRBD1
V gene: TRBV19
CDR3 DNA: TGTGCCAGTAGTCCTGGACAGGGGGCGATTGTGGATGAGCAGTTCTTC
CDR3 protein: CASSPGQGAIVDEQFF

J gene: TRBJ1-2
clone size: few
D gene: NA
V gene: TRBV25-1
CDR3 DNA: TGTGCCAGCAGGAGACACTATGGCTACACCTTC
CDR3 protein: CASRRHYGYTF

J gene: TRBJ1-2
clone size: medium-sized
D gene: NA
V gene: TRBV5-6
CDR3 DNA: TGTGCCAGCAGCTTATACGCAGGTTTTGAGAATGGCTACACCTTC
CDR3 protein: CASSLYAGFENGYTF

J gene: TRBJ1-2
clone size: NA
D gene: NA
V gene: TRBV30
CDR3 DNA: TGTGCCTGGAGTTCCGGACAGTTCTACACCTTC
CDR3 protein: CAWSSGQFYTF

J gene: TRBJ2-2
clone size: NA
D gene: TRBD1
V gene: TRBV30
CDR3 DNA: TGTGCCGGGACAGGGGAGGCAACCGGGGAGCTGTTTTTT
CDR3 protein: CAGTGEATGELFF

J gene: TRBJ2-6
clone size: NA
D gene: NA
V gene: TRBV25-1
CDR3 DNA: TGTGCCAGCAGTGTGCGCCGCTCTGGGGCCAACGTCCTGACTTTC
CDR3 protein: CASSVRRSGANVLTF

J gene: TRBJ1-1
clone size: NA
D gene: TRBD1
V gene: TRBV11-2
CDR3 DNA: TGTGCCAGCAGCTTACCGGACAGGGGGCTTATGAACACTGAAGCTTTCTTT
CDR3 protein: CASSLPDRGLMNTEAFF

J gene: TRBJ1-5
clone size: NA
D gene: NA
V gene: TRBV19
CDR3 DNA: TGTGCCAGTAGTATAGAGTTATATAGCAATCAGCCCCAGCATTTT
CDR3 protein: CASSIELYSNQPQHF

J gene: TRBJ2-7
clone size: few
D gene: NA
V gene: TRBV5-1
CDR3 DNA: TGCGCCAGCAGGGGCAGCTCCTACGAGCAGTACTTC
CDR3 protein: CASRGSSYEQYF

J gene: TRBJ2-5
clone size: NA
D gene: TRBD2
V gene: TRBV11-2
CDR3 DNA: TGTGCCAGCAGCTTAGGTAGTAGCGGGGGGGCCATCCAGACCCAGTACTTC
CDR3 protein: CASSLGSSGGAIQTQYF

J gene: TRBJ2-1
clone size: NA
D gene: NA
V gene: TRBV5-1
CDR3 DNA: TGCGCCAGCAGCTTGTCAGGGGCTGAGCAGTTCTTC
CDR3 protein: CASSLSGAEQFF

J gene: TRBJ1-1
clone size: once
D gene: TRBD1
V gene: TRBV13
CDR3 DNA: TGTGCCAGCAGCTTGGGACAGGGAAGCACTGAAGCTTTCTTT
CDR3 protein: CASSLGQGSTEAFF

J gene: TRBJ1-2
clone size: NA
D gene: NA
V gene: TRBV29-1
CDR3 DNA: TGCAGCGCCCCCGGGGGCGGCTATGGCTACACCTTC
CDR3 protein: CSAPGGGYGYTF

J gene: TRBJ2-7
clone size: NA
D gene: NA
V gene: TRBV11-2
CDR3 DNA: TGTGCCAGCAGCCCACCGACAGATTCCTACGAGCAGTACTTC
CDR3 protein: CASSPPTDSYEQYF

J gene: TRBJ1-1
clone size: few
D gene: NA
V gene: TRBV30
CDR3 DNA: TGTGCCTGGAATTTGGGGGGTGAAGCTTTCTTT
CDR3 protein: CAWNLGGEAFF

J gene: TRBJ1-1
clone size: NA
D gene: NA
V gene: TRBV30
CDR3 DNA: TGTGCCTGGAGTACGTCCGAAGGAGCTTTCTTT
CDR3 protein: CAWSTSEGAFF

J gene: TRBJ2-1
clone size: NA
D gene: TRBD1
V gene: TRBV13
CDR3 DNA: TGTGCCAGCAGCCCAGGGGGAGAGCAGTTCTTC
CDR3 protein: CASSPGGEQFF

J gene: TRBJ1-4
clone size: NA
D gene: NA
V gene: TRBV10-3
CDR3 DNA: TGTGCCATCAGTGAAGACAGAAATGAAAAACTGTTTTTT
CDR3 protein: CAISEDRNEKLFF

J gene: TRBJ1-2
clone size: NA
D gene: NA
V gene: TRBV6-5
CDR3 DNA: TGTGCCAGCAGACCCACAGGGAACTATGGCTACACCTTC
CDR3 protein: CASRPTGNYGYTF

J gene: TRBJ2-7
clone size: NA
D gene: NA
V gene: TRBV7-8
CDR3 DNA: TGTGCCAGCACCCTGGCAAGTTCCTACGAGCAGTACTTC
CDR3 protein: CASTLASSYEQYF

J gene: TRBJ2-7
clone size: NA
D gene: TRBD1
V gene: TRBV7-9
CDR3 DNA: TGTGCCAGCAGCCCCCGACAGGGGAACGAGCAGTACTTC
CDR3 protein: CASSPRQGNEQYF

J gene: TRBJ1-2
clone size: NA
D gene: NA
V gene: TRBV29-1
CDR3 DNA: TGCAGCGTTGACGGGGGACGGGGTGGCTACACCTTC
CDR3 protein: CSVDGGRGGYTF

J gene: TRBJ2-1
clone size: NA
D gene: NA
V gene: TRBV5-6
CDR3 DNA: TGTGCCAGCAGCTTTGCCAGCTCCTACAATGAGCAGTTCTTC
CDR3 protein: CASSFASSYNEQFF

J gene: TRBJ2-3
clone size: NA
D gene: NA
V gene: TRBV6-4
CDR3 DNA: TGTGCCAGCAGTGACAGGGAGAGGGGGAAGACAGATACGCAGTATTTT
CDR3 protein: CASSDRERGKTDTQYF

J gene: TRBJ2-1
clone size: NA
D gene: NA
V gene: TRBV4-3
CDR3 DNA: TGCGCCAGCAGCCAATCCGCCACCAATGAGCAGTTCTTC
CDR3 protein: CASSQSATNEQFF

J gene: TRBJ2-1
clone size: few
D gene: NA
V gene: TRBV2
CDR3 DNA: TGTGCCAGCAGTGAGATATCAGGGTACAATGAGCAGTTCTTC
CDR3 protein: CASSEISGYNEQFF

J gene: TRBJ2-5
clone size: NA
D gene: NA
V gene: TRBV4-1
CDR3 DNA: TGCGCCAGCAGCCACGACGGGGAGACCCAGTACTTC
CDR3 protein: CASSHDGETQYF

J gene: TRBJ1-1
clone size: NA
D gene: NA
V gene: TRBV4-3
CDR3 DNA: TGCGCCAGCAGCCAAGATCGAAGGGACACTGAAGCTTTCTTT
CDR3 protein: CASSQDRRDTEAFF

J gene: TRBJ2-7
clone size: NA
D gene: NA
V gene: TRBV20-1
CDR3 DNA: TGCAGTGCGCCGATGCGCGGCGAGCAGTACTTC
CDR3 protein: CSAPMRGEQYF

J gene: TRBJ1-1
clone size: NA
D gene: NA
V gene: TRBV4-3
CDR3 DNA: TGCGCCAGCAGCCAAGACCGGAGGGCAGCTGAAGCTTTCTTT
CDR3 protein: CASSQDRRAAEAFF

J gene: TRBJ1-2
clone size: few
D gene: TRBD1
V gene: TRBV27
CDR3 DNA: TGTGCCAGCGCGGACAGGGTGGGCTATGGCTACACCTTC
CDR3 protein: CASADRVGYGYTF

J gene: TRBJ1-2
clone size: NA
D gene: TRBD1
V gene: TRBV4-3
CDR3 DNA: TGCGCCAGCAGCCCCGGGACAGGGCTAGGTGGCTACACCTTC
CDR3 protein: CASSPGTGLGGYTF

J gene: TRBJ2-3
clone size: NA
D gene: NA
V gene: TRBV6-5
CDR3 DNA: TGTGCCAGCAGTTACCAATGGACAGATACGCAGTATTTT
CDR3 protein: CASSYQWTDTQYF

J gene: TRBJ2-2
clone size: few
D gene: NA
V gene: TRBV7-9
CDR3 DNA: TGTGCCAGCAGCTCCCAGGGGAACACCGGGGAGCTGTTTTTT
CDR3 protein: CASSSQGNTGELFF

J gene: TRBJ2-3
clone size: few
D gene: NA
V gene: TRBV6-6
CDR3 DNA: TGTGCCAGCAGTGACTCGATAGCAGATACGCAGTATTTT
CDR3 protein: CASSDSIADTQYF

J gene: TRBJ1-2
clone size: NA
D gene: NA
V gene: TRBV29-1
CDR3 DNA: TGCAGCGCTACAGGAAACTATGGCTACACCTTC
CDR3 protein: CSATGNYGYTF

J gene: TRBJ1-2
clone size: NA
D gene: NA
V gene: TRBV30
CDR3 DNA: TGTGCCTGGAGTGGCTCGGGGACCTATGGCTACACCTTC
CDR3 protein: CAWSGSGTYGYTF

J gene: TRBJ2-7
clone size: NA
D gene: NA
V gene: TRBV6-1
CDR3 DNA: TGTGCCAGCAGGTTGGGCCCAGGGAGTCCCTACGAGCAGTACTTC
CDR3 protein: CASRLGPGSPYEQYF

J gene: TRBJ2-1
clone size: few
D gene: NA
V gene: TRBV7-2
CDR3 DNA: TGTGCCAGCAGCTACTTGATTGTTACGTCGAGCTCCTACAATGAGCAGTTCTTC
CDR3 protein: CASSYLIVTSSSYNEQFF

J gene: TRBJ2-6
clone size: NA
D gene: NA
V gene: TRBV29-1
CDR3 DNA: TGCAGCGTTGAAGATCCAGACATCATCCCCAACGTCCTGACTTTC
CDR3 protein: CSVEDPDIIPNVLTF

J gene: TRBJ1-2
clone size: many
D gene: NA
V gene: TRBV11-1
CDR3 DNA: TGTGCCAGCAGCTCCGACTATGGCTACACCTTC
CDR3 protein: CASSSDYGYTF

J gene: TRBJ2-3
clone size: NA
D gene: TRBD2
V gene: TRBV4-3
CDR3 DNA: TGCGCCAGCAGCCAAGATTTTGGGACTAGCGGGGGGGCCCAAGATACGCAGTATTTT
CDR3 protein: CASSQDFGTSGGAQDTQYF

J gene: TRBJ2-7
clone size: NA
D gene: NA
V gene: TRBV11-2
CDR3 DNA: TGTGCCAGCAGCTTAAGCGCCGAGCAGTACTTC
CDR3 protein: CASSLSAEQYF

J gene: TRBJ2-7
clone size: NA
D gene: TRBD1
V gene: TRBV5-6
CDR3 DNA: TGTGCCAGCAGCTCGATCGGGACAGGGGTATACGAGCAGTACTTC
CDR3 protein: CASSSIGTGVYEQYF

J gene: TRBJ1-2
clone size: NA
D gene: NA
V gene: TRBV12-5
CDR3 DNA: TGTGCTAGTGGTTTGGTCCCGACGCTAGGCTACACCTTC
CDR3 protein: CASGLVPTLGYTF

J gene: TRBJ1-1
clone size: NA
D gene: NA
V gene: TRBV29-1
CDR3 DNA: TGCAGCGGTCACGGGGACACTGAAGCTTTCTTT
CDR3 protein: CSGHGDTEAFF

J gene: TRBJ2-7
clone size: NA
D gene: NA
V gene: TRBV7-3
CDR3 DNA: TGTGCCAGCAGCTTGGGCCACGACCCAGGGACCTACGAGCAGTACTTC
CDR3 protein: CASSLGHDPGTYEQYF

J gene: TRBJ1-2
clone size: NA
D gene: NA
V gene: TRBV4-1
CDR3 DNA: TGCGCCAGCAGCCAAGATGCAGGGGTAACCTATGGCTACACCTTC
CDR3 protein: CASSQDAGVTYGYTF

J gene: TRBJ1-1
clone size: once
D gene: NA
V gene: TRBV27
CDR3 DNA: TGTGCCAGCAGTTTGGGACATTTGAACACTGAAGCTTTCTTT
CDR3 protein: CASSLGHLNTEAFF

J gene: TRBJ2-1
clone size: NA
D gene: NA
V gene: TRBV7-2
CDR3 DNA: TGTGCCAGCAGTCCAACCCCTGATGAGCAGTTCTTC
CDR3 protein: CASSPTPDEQFF

J gene: TRBJ2-3
clone size: NA
D gene: NA
V gene: TRBV30
CDR3 DNA: TGTGCCTGGAGTGTAGCGCTAAAGGATACGCAGTATTTT
CDR3 protein: CAWSVALKDTQYF

J gene: TRBJ1-6
clone size: NA
D gene: NA
V gene: TRBV7-6
CDR3 DNA: TGTGCCAGCAGCTTGAACGCCAAAGATAATTCACCCCTCCACTTT
CDR3 protein: CASSLNAKDNSPLHF

J gene: TRBJ2-1
clone size: NA
D gene: NA
V gene: TRBV7-8
CDR3 DNA: TGTGCCAGCAGCTTATCTAGTTATGAGCAGTTCTTC
CDR3 protein: CASSLSSYEQFF

J gene: TRBJ2-2
clone size: NA
D gene: NA
V gene: TRBV6-5
CDR3 DNA: TGTGCCAGCAGGTTGGCGGGGACCGGGGAGCTGTTTTTT
CDR3 protein: CASRLAGTGELFF

J gene: TRBJ1-5
clone size: NA
D gene: TRBD1
V gene: TRBV29-1
CDR3 DNA: TGCAGCGTGGAAACAGGGGGCAATCAGCCCCAGCATTTT
CDR3 protein: CSVETGGNQPQHF